These 18 T cell receptor beta chains came from one sample sequenced in a study of Graves' ophthalmopathy and Graves' hyperthyroidism. Amplification of the TCR beta CDR3 regions used RNA transcripts (as template). The first-round RT-PCR employed HTBI primers together with the Qiagen OneStep RT-PCR kit. A multiplex PCR was then performed as the second round. TCRdb independently ran MiXCR on the multiplex PCR reads; one entry per CDR3 protein. The sample lists 600,000 to 650,000 distinct CDR3 sequences, over 20% occurring once. The sequencing sample was made of peripheral blood. Every receptor here comes from a woman younger than 35 with stable Graves' hyperthyroidism. Some clones in this sample may be carry-over from other donors' samples.

This clonotype was recorded many times. This rearrangement joins TRBV6-2 or TRBV6-3 to TRBJ2-3; D unclear. This CDR3 contains 13 residues. In germline, CDR1 is MNHEY, CDR2 SVGEGT. V shed 11 bases and J shed 0 bases, with 12 bases lying between them. The DNA of the CDR3 is TGTGCCCTCCGCCAGACTAGCACAGATACGCAGTATTTT. It yields the protein CALRQTSTDTQYF.

In this sample, this clonotype turned up once. This chain joins TRBV2 and TRBJ1-6; tentatively, D is TRBD1 (5 bases). With 6 bases removed from V and 3 bases from J, the gap between germline ends came to 15 bases. Germline-derived CDR1 and CDR2 are SNHLY and FYNNEI. The CDR3 runs 16 residues. This chain's CDR3 is CASRGGGQGYNSPLHF. DNA of the CDR3: TGTGCCAGCAGGGGCGGCGGCCAGGGCTATAATTCACCCCTCCACTTT.

This clonotype showed up just a few times. This chain connects TRBV29-1 to TRBJ2-7; 10 bases are shared with TRBD2. This CDR3 is built from 15 residues. J lost 4 bases, V lost 7 bases, and 13 bases had no gene match. Looked up from germline, CDR1 is SQVTM and CDR2 is ANQGSEA. Here the CDR3 DNA reads TGCAGCGCTTCTGGGGGACAGCGGGAGGGTTACGAGCAGTACTTC. It specifies CSASGGQREGYEQYF.

At least ten counts were recorded for this clonotype. The J gene is TRBJ1-6, the V gene TRBV7-3; D is possibly TRBD1 (6 bases). The germline V gene encodes CDR1 SGHTA and CDR2 FQGTGA. Trimming shortened V by 5 bases and J by 6 bases, and 11 bases separated the two germline ends. The CDR3 is 14 amino acids. The CDR3 DNA sequence: TGTGCCAGCAGCCTCGGGACAAGTAATTCACCCCTCCACTTT. The encoded protein is CASSLGTSNSPLHF.

Many counts were recorded for this clonotype. This chain joins TRBV27 and TRBJ1-1; no firm D call. Between the trimmed V and J ends, which lost 8 bases and 1 base, there was a span of 14 bases. Germline-derived CDR1 and CDR2 are MNHEY and SMNVEV (reference sequence). This CDR3 has 14 residues. CDR3 nucleotide sequence: TGTGCCAGCCGATTATCCGAGGGGAACACTGAAGCTTTCTTT. This translates into CASRLSEGNTEAFF.

A few counts support this clonotype. The V gene is TRBV20-1, the J gene TRBJ2-5, with D possibly TRBD1 on 5 matching bases. V shed 3 bases and J shed 4 bases, with 12 bases lying between them. CDR1 and CDR2 from the germline V gene are DFQATT and SNEGSKA (reference sequence). This CDR3 is built from 13 residues. CDR3 protein: CSASVRGIETQYF. DNA for the CDR3: TGCAGTGCTAGCGTTAGGGGAATAGAGACCCAGTACTTC.

This clonotype was seen at least ten times. The V call is TRBV20-1, the J call TRBJ2-5; TRBD2 agrees at 15 bases. CDR3 length: 15 amino acids. The germline V gene encodes CDR1 DFQATT and CDR2 SNEGSKA (reference sequence). Unmatched junction bases numbered 4, after V lost 5 bases and J lost 3 bases. CDR3 in amino acids: CSAWTSGRAEETQYF. In nucleotides, the CDR3 is TGCAGTGCTTGGACTAGCGGGAGGGCCGAAGAGACCCAGTACTTC.

There are many counts of this clonotype. V and J are TRBV12-3 or TRBV12-4 and TRBJ1-1, with 7 bases lining up with TRBD1. The J segment lost 11 bases and the V segment lost 6 bases, leaving 15 bases of the junction unmatched. The CDR3 is 14 amino acids. The chain's CDR3 is CASSLGQPMPWAFF. The CDR3 DNA reads as TGTGCCAGCAGCCTGGGACAGCCAATGCCGTGGGCTTTCTTT.

In its sample, this clonotype was seen many times. The CDR3 sequence is CASSWDRSNTEAFF. The DNA of the CDR3 is TGTGCCAGCAGTTGGGACAGATCGAACACTGAAGCTTTCTTT. The chain combines TRBV12-3 or TRBV12-4 with TRBJ1-1; 7 nucleotides agree with TRBD1. Trimming removed 4 bases from V and 1 base from J; junction bases left unmatched: 3. The CDR3 contains 14 residues.

This chain connects TRBV28 to TRBJ1-5, with D perhaps TRBD1 (5 bases). The germline gives CDR1 MDHEN, CDR2 SYDVKM. Trimming stripped 2 bases from V and 4 bases from J, with 12 bases between. This CDR3 region has 15 residues. The CDR3 sequence: CASSLPGPGNQPQHF. The CDR3, as DNA: TGTGCCAGCAGTTTACCCGGGCCAGGGAATCAGCCCCAGCATTTT.

This clonotype came up many times. The chain carries TRBV20-1 and TRBJ2-5; D ambiguous. This CDR3 has 10 amino acids. CDR1 and CDR2 (germline): DFQATT, SNEGSKA (reference sequence). Trimming took off 3 bases at V and 5 bases at J, with 4 bases between the two ends. The CDR3 nucleotides are TGCAGTGCTAGTAGCGAGACCCAGTACTTC. Its translation: CSASSETQYF.

This clonotype was recorded many times. This chain links TRBV5-4 with TRBJ2-5; 8 bases are a match to TRBD2. The CDR3 has 14 amino acids. The germline V gene has CDR1 SGHNT and CDR2 YYREEE (reference sequence). Unmatched junction bases numbered 8, after V lost 5 bases and J lost 5 bases. This chain's CDR3 is CASSWRGDVETQYF. The CDR3 DNA reads as TGTGCCAGCAGTTGGCGGGGGGATGTGGAGACCCAGTACTTC.

This clonotype has ten or more counts. CDR3: CASSFLAFTEAFF. CDR3 in DNA: TGTGCCAGCAGTTTCCTTGCTTTCACTGAAGCTTTCTTT. V and J are TRBV12-3 or TRBV12-4 and TRBJ1-1; no clear D gene. This CDR3 spans 13 amino acids. The V end was cut by 3 bases, the J end by 4 bases, with 9 bases between.

There are many counts of this clonotype. The rearrangement joins TRBV11-1 to TRBJ2-7, with D possibly TRBD1 on 6 matching bases. The V gene lost 5 bases and the J gene lost 3 bases, with 14 bases spanning the gap. The germline gives CDR1 SGHAT, CDR2 FQDESV (reference sequence). CDR3 length equals 14 residues. In nucleotides, the CDR3 is TGTGCCAGCAGCGTCGGACAGTCGGTCTACGAGCAGTACTTC. Encoded protein: CASSVGQSVYEQYF. Complete variable domain (other parts from reference TRBV11-1 and TRBJ2-7): EAEVAQSPRYKITEKSQAVAFWCDPISGHATLYWYRQILGQGPELLVQFQDESVVDDSQLPKDRFSAERLKGVDSTLKIQPAELGDSAMYLCASSVGQSVYEQYFGPGTRLTVT.

CDR3 DNA sequence: TGTGCCAGCAGCTTTGCGGGGCAGGGCTACGAGCAGTACTTC. Residues: CASSFAGQGYEQYF. The rearrangement joins TRBV13 to TRBJ2-7; tentative D call: TRBD2 (6 bases). The V and J ends lost 3 bases and 3 bases respectively, with 12 bases between them. The germline V gene encodes CDR1 PRHDT and CDR2 FYEKMQ (reference sequence). The CDR3 is 14 amino acids.

In this sample, this clonotype turned up a few times. The rearrangement uses TRBV12-3 or TRBV12-4 and TRBJ1-6, with 8 bases lining up with TRBD1. This CDR3 spans 16 amino acids. Germline trimming cut 0 bases from V and 6 bases from J; bases unmatched to any gene: 4. The CDR3 nucleotides read TGTGCCAGCAGTTTAGCAGGGACAGGCGGTAATTCACCCCTCCACTTT. It codes for CASSLAGTGGNSPLHF.

This clonotype came up many times. This chain links TRBV20-1 with TRBJ2-7; D call uncertain. The V and J ends lost 3 bases and 2 bases respectively, with 14 bases between them. The CDR3 loop spans 14 amino acids. Germline lookup yields CDR1 DFQATT and CDR2 SNEGSKA (reference sequence). The CDR3 reads CSARVAVHAYEQYF. Here the CDR3 DNA reads TGCAGTGCTAGGGTCGCGGTTCATGCCTACGAGCAGTACTTC.

This clonotype was seen at least ten times. V usage is TRBV20-1 and J usage is TRBJ1-1; no clear D. Trimming shortened V by 6 bases and J by 1 base, and 12 bases separated the two germline ends. The germline V gene encodes CDR1 DFQATT and CDR2 SNEGSKA (reference sequence). The CDR3 is 13 residues long. In nucleotides, the CDR3 is TGCAGTGCCATAAGGGATGGGAACACTGAAGCTTTCTTT. Translating it yields CSAIRDGNTEAFF.